This T cell receptor beta chain derives from a study of blood T cell repertoires in COVID-19. As for the study in general: Whether acute or convalescent, the COVID-19 samples came from the United States, Italy and Spain.

Data came from immunoSEQ multiplex PCR; TCRdb stores just in-frame clones and leaves some out. The profile shows under 300,000 clones, 85% of them singletons. Trimming removed 4 bases from V and 3 bases from J, with 13 bases in between. Germline values: CDR1 LGHDT, CDR2 YNNKEL (reference sequence). The CDR3 has 15 amino acids. V is TRBV3-1 (or the pseudogene TRBV3-2) and J is TRBJ2-1, with D possibly matching TRBD1 (6 bases). Input material: peripheral blood. The TCR was taken from a human donor in a cohort sampled during active COVID-19. CDR3 sequence reads: CASSPGVPNYNEQFF. The CDR3, as DNA: TGTGCCAGCAGCCCAGGGGTCCCTAACTACAATGAGCAGTTCTTC.